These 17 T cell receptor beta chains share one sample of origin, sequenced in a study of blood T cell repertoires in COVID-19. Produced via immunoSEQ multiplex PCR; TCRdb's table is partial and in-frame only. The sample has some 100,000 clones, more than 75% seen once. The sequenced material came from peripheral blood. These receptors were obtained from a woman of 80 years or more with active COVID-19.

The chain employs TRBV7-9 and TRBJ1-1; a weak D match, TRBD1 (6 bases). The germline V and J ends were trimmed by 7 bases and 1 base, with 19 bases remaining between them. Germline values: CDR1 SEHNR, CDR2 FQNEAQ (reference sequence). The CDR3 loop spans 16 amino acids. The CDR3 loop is CASINLRRGGNTEAFF. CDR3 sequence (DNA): TGTGCCAGCATCAATCTCCGGCGAGGGGGGAACACTGAAGCTTTCTTT. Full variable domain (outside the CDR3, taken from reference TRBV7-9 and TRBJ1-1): DTGVSQNPRHKITKRGQNVTFRCDPISEHNRLYWYRQTLGQGPEFLTYFQNEAQLEKSRLLSDRFSAERPKGSFSTLEIQRTEQGDSAMYLCASINLRRGGNTEAFFGQGTRLTVV.

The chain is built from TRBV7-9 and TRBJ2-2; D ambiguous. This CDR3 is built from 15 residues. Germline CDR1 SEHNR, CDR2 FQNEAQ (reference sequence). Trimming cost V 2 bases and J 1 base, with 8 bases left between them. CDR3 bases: TGTGCCAGCAGCTTACTCCTAGTGAACACCGGGGAGCTGTTTTTT. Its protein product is CASSLLLVNTGELFF.

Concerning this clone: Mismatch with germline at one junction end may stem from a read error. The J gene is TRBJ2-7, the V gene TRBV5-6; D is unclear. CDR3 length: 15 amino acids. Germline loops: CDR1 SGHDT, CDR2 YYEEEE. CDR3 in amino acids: CASTKTFHSSSEQYF. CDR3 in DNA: TGTGCCAGCACTAAGACATTTCACTCTTCCTCCGAGCAGTACTTC.

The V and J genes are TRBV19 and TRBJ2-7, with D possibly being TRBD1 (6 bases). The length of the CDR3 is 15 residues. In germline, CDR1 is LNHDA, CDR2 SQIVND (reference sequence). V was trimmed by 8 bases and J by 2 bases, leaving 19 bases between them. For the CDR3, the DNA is TGTGCCAGTTCCAGGGGAATCCTTCTTACCTACGAGCAGTACTTC. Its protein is CASSRGILLTYEQYF.

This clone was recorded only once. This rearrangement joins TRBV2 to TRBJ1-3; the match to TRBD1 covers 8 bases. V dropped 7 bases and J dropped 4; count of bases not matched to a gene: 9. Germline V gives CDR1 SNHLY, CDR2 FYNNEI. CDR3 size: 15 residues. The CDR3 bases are TGTGCCAGCAAATTATTGACAGGGGAAGGAAACACCATATATTTT. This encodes CASKLLTGEGNTIYF.

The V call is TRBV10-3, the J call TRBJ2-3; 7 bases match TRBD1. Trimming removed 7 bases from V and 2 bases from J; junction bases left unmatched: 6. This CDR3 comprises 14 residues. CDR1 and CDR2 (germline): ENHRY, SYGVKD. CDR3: CAITDRTDTDTQYF. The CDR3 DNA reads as TGTGCCATCACGGACAGGACTGACACAGATACGCAGTATTTT.

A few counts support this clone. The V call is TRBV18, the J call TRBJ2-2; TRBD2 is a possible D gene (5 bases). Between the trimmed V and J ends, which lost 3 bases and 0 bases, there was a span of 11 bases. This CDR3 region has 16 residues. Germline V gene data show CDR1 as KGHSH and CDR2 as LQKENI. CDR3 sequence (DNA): TGTGCCAGCTCACCTGCGCGGGCCTCGAACACCGGGGAGCTGTTTTTT. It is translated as CASSPARASNTGELFF. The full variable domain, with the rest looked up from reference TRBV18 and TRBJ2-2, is NAGVMQNPRHLVRRRGQEARLRCSPMKGHSHVYWYRQLPEEGLKFMVYLQKENIIDESGMPKERFSAEFPKEGPSILRIQQVVRGDSAAYFCASSPARASNTGELFFGEGSRLTVL.

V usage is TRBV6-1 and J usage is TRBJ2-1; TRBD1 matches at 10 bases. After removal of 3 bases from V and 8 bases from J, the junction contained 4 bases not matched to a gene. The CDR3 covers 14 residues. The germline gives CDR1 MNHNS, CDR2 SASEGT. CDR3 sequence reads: CASSDGTGVDEQFF. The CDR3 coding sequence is TGTGCCAGCAGTGACGGGACAGGGGTGGATGAGCAGTTCTTC.

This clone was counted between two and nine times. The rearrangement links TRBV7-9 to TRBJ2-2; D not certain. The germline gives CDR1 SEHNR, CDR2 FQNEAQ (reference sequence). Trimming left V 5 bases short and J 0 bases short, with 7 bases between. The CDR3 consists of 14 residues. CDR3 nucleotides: TGTGCCAGCAGCGCTAATACGAACACCGGGGAGCTGTTTTTT. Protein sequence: CASSANTNTGELFF.

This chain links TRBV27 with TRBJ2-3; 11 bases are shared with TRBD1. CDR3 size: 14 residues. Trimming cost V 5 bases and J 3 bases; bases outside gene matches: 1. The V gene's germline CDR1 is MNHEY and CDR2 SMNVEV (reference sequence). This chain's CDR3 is CASSRDRGTDTQYF. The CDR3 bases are TGTGCCAGCAGTAGGGACAGGGGGACAGATACGCAGTATTTT.

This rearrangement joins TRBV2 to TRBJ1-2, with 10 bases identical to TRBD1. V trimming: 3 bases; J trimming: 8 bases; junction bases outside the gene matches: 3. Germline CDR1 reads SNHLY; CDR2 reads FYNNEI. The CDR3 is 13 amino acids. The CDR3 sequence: CASSEDRGAGYTF. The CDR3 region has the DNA TGTGCCAGCAGTGAGGACAGGGGGGCCGGCTACACCTTC.

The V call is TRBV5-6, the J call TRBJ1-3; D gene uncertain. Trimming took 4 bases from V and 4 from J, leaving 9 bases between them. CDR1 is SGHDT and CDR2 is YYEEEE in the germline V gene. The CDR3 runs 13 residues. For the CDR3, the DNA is TGTGCCAGCAGCCACACAGCCGGAAACACCATATATTTT. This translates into CASSHTAGNTIYF.

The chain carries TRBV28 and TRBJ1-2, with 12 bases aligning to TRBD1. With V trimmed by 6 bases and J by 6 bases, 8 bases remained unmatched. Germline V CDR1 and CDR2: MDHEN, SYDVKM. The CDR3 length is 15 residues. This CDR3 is CASSRPGQGADGYTF. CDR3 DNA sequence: TGTGCCAGCAGCCGGCCGGGACAGGGGGCGGATGGCTACACCTTC.

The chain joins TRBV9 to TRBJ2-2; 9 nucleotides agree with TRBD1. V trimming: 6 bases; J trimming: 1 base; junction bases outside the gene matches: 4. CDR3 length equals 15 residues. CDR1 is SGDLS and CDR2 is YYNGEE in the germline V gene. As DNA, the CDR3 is TGTGCCAGCACCTTGACAGGGGGGAACACCGGGGAGCTGTTTTTT. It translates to CASTLTGGNTGELFF.

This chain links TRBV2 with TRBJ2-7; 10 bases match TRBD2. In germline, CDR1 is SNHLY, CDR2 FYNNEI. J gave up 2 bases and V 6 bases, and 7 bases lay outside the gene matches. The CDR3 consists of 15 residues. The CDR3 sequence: CASRPTSGATYEQYF. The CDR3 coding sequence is TGTGCCAGCAGACCCACTAGCGGGGCTACCTACGAGCAGTACTTC. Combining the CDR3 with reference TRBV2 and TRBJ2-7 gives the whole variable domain EPEVTQTPSHQVTQMGQEVILRCVPISNHLYFYWYRQILGQKVEFLVSFYNNEISEKSEIFDDQFSVERPDGSNFTLKIRSTKLEDSAMYFCASRPTSGATYEQYFGPGTRLTVT.

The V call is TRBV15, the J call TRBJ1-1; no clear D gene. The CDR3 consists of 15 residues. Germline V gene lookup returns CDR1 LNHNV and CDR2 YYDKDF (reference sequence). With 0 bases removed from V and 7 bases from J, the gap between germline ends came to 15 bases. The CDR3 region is CATSREDLYSNEAFF. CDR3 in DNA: TGTGCCACCAGCAGAGAGGACTTATATAGTAATGAAGCTTTCTTT.

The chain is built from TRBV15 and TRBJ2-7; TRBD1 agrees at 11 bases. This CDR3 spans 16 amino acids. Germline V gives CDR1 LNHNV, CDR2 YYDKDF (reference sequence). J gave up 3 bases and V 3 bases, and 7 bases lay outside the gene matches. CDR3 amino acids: CATSSPRTGGFYEQYF. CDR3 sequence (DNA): TGTGCCACCAGCAGTCCCAGGACAGGGGGCTTCTACGAGCAGTACTTC.